These T cell receptor beta chains were read from a single sample in a study of blood T cell repertoires in COVID-19. Here immunoSEQ multiplex PCR was the method, and the copy in TCRdb shows in-frame clones only, minus some. There are 250,000 to 300,000 clones in the sample; roughly nine tenths occur only once, and less than 3.5% lies in the top ten. Sequencing input: PBMCs or T cells enriched from blood (not recorded which). The receptors originated from a woman in her forties or fifties who had been exposed to COVID-19. Both conserved end residues are part of each CDR3. A D gene is named only where the DNA matches it firmly. Rows may omit the clone size; those that give it use once, few, many or a size class.

- | 13 | TRBJ1-2 | TRBV3-1/TRBV3-2 | - | CASRSQGTNGYTF | TGTGCCAGCAGAAGCCAGGGGACTAATGGCTACACCTTC
TRBD1 | 16 | TRBJ1-2 | TRBV3-1/TRBV3-2 | - | CASTSGTGYNLYGYTF | TGTGCCAGCACCTCCGGGACAGGTTATAACCTCTATGGCTACACCTTC
TRBD1 | 14 | TRBJ1-2 | TRBV5-4 | - | CASSLRDRGYGYTF | TGTGCCAGCAGCCTACGGGACAGGGGATATGGCTACACCTTC
TRBD2 | 16 | TRBJ2-3 | TRBV3-1/TRBV3-2 | - | CASSTRLEGGTDTQYF | TGTGCCAGCAGCACCAGACTAGAGGGAGGGACGGATACGCAGTATTTT
- | 14 | TRBJ2-7 | TRBV7-2 | - | CASSLDRYSYEQYF | TGTGCCAGCAGCTTAGATAGATACTCCTACGAGCAGTACTTC
TRBD1 | 16 | TRBJ1-4 | TRBV18 | - | CASSPIAGQGAYKLFF | TGTGCCAGCTCACCAATCGCGGGACAGGGGGCTTATAAACTGTTTTTT
- | 15 | TRBJ2-1 | TRBV7-9 | - | CASSLAPGIGNEQFF | TGTGCCAGCAGCTTAGCACCGGGAATTGGGAATGAGCAGTTCTTC
- | 16 | TRBJ1-4 | TRBV5-4 | - | CASSFAGGSTNEKLFF | TGTGCCAGCAGCTTTGCGGGGGGATCAACTAATGAAAAACTGTTTTTT
- | 13 | TRBJ2-7 | TRBV2 | - | CASSEAFRVEQYF | TGTGCCAGCAGTGAAGCGTTCAGGGTCGAGCAGTACTTC
- | 12 | TRBJ1-2 | TRBV25-1 | few | CASSEQGRGYTF | TGTGCCAGCAGTGAACAGGGTAGAGGCTACACCTTC
- | 14 | TRBJ2-7 | TRBV18 | - | CASSPGGGSYEQYF | TGTGCCAGCTCACCAGGTGGCGGCTCCTACGAGCAGTACTTC
TRBD1 | 16 | TRBJ1-3 | TRBV7-2 | - | CASRGTGGNSGNTIYF | TGTGCCAGCCGGGGGACAGGGGGCAACTCTGGAAACACCATATATTTT
- | 13 | TRBJ1-4 | TRBV7-6 | - | CASSPTGGEKLFF | TGTGCCAGCAGCCCCACCGGGGGTGAAAAACTGTTTTTT
- | 16 | TRBJ1-5 | TRBV21-1 | - | CASSQNRGTSNQPQHF | TGTGCCAGCAGTCAAAATCGGGGGACTAGCAATCAGCCCCAGCATTTT
TRBD1 | 14 | TRBJ1-1 | TRBV29-1 | - | CSVENLDRTTEAFF | TGCAGCGTTGAGAATTTGGACAGGACCACTGAAGCTTTCTTT
- | 13 | TRBJ2-1 | TRBV24-1 | - | CATSDPPYNEQFF | TGTGCCACCAGTGATCCCCCTTACAATGAGCAGTTCTTC
TRBD2 | 14 | TRBJ2-3 | TRBV20-1 | - | CSASPRGGTDTQYF | TGCAGTGCTAGTCCGCGGGGGGGGACAGATACGCAGTATTTT
TRBD1 | 16 | TRBJ2-5 | TRBV19 | - | CASSMTNRGIMKTQYF | TGTGCCAGTAGTATGACCAACAGGGGTATTATGAAGACCCAGTACTTC
TRBD1 | 14 | TRBJ1-2 | TRBV6-5 | - | CASTDRGHDYGYTF | TGTGCCAGCACGGACAGGGGGCACGACTATGGCTACACCTTC
- | 16 | TRBJ2-7 | TRBV7-9 | - | CASSLGLGQSSYEQYF | TGTGCCAGCAGCTTAGGGTTAGGACAAAGCTCCTACGAGCAGTACTTC
- | 16 | TRBJ1-1 | TRBV5-6 | - | CASSSLRERGSTEAFF | TGTGCCAGCAGCTCACTTCGGGAACGGGGGTCCACTGAAGCTTTCTTT
TRBD1 | 14 | TRBJ1-5 | TRBV28 | - | CASRHQGGNQPQHF | TGTGCCAGCAGGCATCAGGGGGGCAATCAGCCCCAGCATTTT
TRBD1 | 17 | TRBJ1-3 | TRBV19 | - | CASSPGGDRRFGNTIYF | TGTGCCAGTAGTCCTGGAGGGGACAGGAGATTTGGAAACACCATATATTTT
TRBD1 | 15 | TRBJ2-6 | TRBV6-5 | - | CASSRTGTGANVLTF | TGTGCCAGCAGCAGGACAGGGACTGGGGCCAACGTCCTGACTTTC
- | 17 | TRBJ2-4 | TRBV4-1 | - | CASSQGWGGGTKNIQYF | TGCGCCAGCAGCCAAGGATGGGGCGGTGGAACCAAAAACATTCAGTACTTC
- | 13 | TRBJ1-6 | TRBV11-3 | - | CASSLNSDSPLHF | TGTGCCAGCAGCTTAAATTCTGATTCACCCCTCCACTTT
TRBD1 | 14 | TRBJ1-4 | TRBV30 | - | CAWGRQGILEKLFF | TGTGCCTGGGGCCGACAGGGTATTTTAGAAAAACTGTTTTTT
TRBD2 | 15 | TRBJ2-5 | TRBV6-6 | - | CASSFRLAGGETQYF | TGTGCCAGCAGTTTCCGACTAGCGGGGGGAGAGACCCAGTACTTC
- | 14 | TRBJ2-7 | TRBV6-1 | - | CASSEYEGAYEQYF | TGTGCCAGCAGTGAATACGAGGGGGCCTACGAGCAGTACTTC
- | 15 | TRBJ2-3 | TRBV6-5 | - | CASSIGWGQADTQYF | TGTGCCAGCAGCATTGGTTGGGGGCAGGCAGATACGCAGTATTTT
- | 17 | TRBJ2-5 | TRBV3-1/TRBV3-2 | - | CASSQVLRVGSQETQYF | TGTGCCAGCAGCCAAGTATTAAGAGTGGGGAGCCAAGAGACCCAGTACTTC
TRBD2 | 16 | TRBJ2-3 | TRBV5-1 | - | CASSFGTSGGSDTQYF | TGCGCCAGCAGCTTCGGGACTAGCGGGGGTTCAGATACGCAGTATTTT
- | 17 | TRBJ1-6 | TRBV28 | few | CASSLGGGGSYNSPLHF | TGTGCCAGCAGCCTGGGAGGGGGTGGATCCTATAATTCACCCCTCCACTTT
TRBD1 | 15 | TRBJ1-1 | TRBV5-1 | - | CASSGQGAVNTEAFF | TGCGCCAGCAGCGGGCAGGGGGCGGTGAACACTGAAGCTTTCTTT
TRBD1 | 16 | TRBJ2-7 | TRBV10-3 | - | CAISGDYGGTGNEQYF | TGTGCCATCAGTGGGGATTACGGGGGGACAGGGAACGAGCAGTACTTC
- | 15 | TRBJ1-5 | TRBV7-6 | - | CASSPRAGGNQPQHF | TGTGCCAGCAGCCCGCGGGCAGGGGGCAATCAGCCCCAGCATTTT
- | 16 | TRBJ2-5 | TRBV7-2 | - | CASSLRARIRGETQYF | TGTGCCAGCAGCTTACGCGCCCGAATCCGCGGAGAGACCCAGTACTTC
- | 14 | TRBJ1-6 | TRBV3-1/TRBV3-2 | - | CASSRTGYGSPLHF | TGTGCCAGCAGCCGAACAGGGTACGGTTCACCCCTCCACTTT
TRBD1 | 15 | TRBJ1-5 | TRBV6-5 | - | CASSYSRDSNQPQHF | TGTGCCAGCAGTTACTCTCGGGACAGTAATCAGCCCCAGCATTTT
TRBD1 | 14 | TRBJ2-3 | TRBV7-9 | - | CASSLNRGADTQYF | TGTGCCAGCAGCCTGAACAGGGGAGCAGATACGCAGTATTTT